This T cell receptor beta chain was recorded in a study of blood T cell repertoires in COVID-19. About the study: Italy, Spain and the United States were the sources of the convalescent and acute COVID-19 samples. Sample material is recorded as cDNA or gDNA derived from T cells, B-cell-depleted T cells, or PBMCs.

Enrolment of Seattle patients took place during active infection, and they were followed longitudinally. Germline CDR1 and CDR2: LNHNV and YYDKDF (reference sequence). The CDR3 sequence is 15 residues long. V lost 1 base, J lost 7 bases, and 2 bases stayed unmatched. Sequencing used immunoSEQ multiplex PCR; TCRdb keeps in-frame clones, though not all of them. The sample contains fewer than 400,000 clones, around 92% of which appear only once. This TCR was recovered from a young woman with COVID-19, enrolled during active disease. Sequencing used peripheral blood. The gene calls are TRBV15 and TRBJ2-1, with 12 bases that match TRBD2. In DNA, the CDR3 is TGTGCCACCAGCAGAGGGACTAGCGGGGTGAATGAGCAGTTCTTC. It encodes CATSRGTSGVNEQFF.